A single TCR beta chain is shown here with its context. Generated by immunoSEQ multiplex PCR, the TCRdb table keeps only in-frame clones and is missing some. The profile shows some 2,000,000 clones, over 85% of them singletons. V was clipped by 5 bases and J by 5 bases, with 16 bases between them. Germline CDR1 reads SEHNR; CDR2 reads FQNEAQ (reference sequence). The CDR3 has 14 amino acids. This specimen belongs to a study of shared clonotypes between healthy human individuals. Naive CD8 cells, CD45RO-negative and positively selected for CCR7, excluded terminally differentiated effector memory CD45RA+ cells.

V and J are TRBV7-9 and TRBJ2-7; possibly TRBD1 for D (5 bases). This receptor was identified in a man between 18 and 29 years old in good health. What was sequenced was naive CD8+ T cells sorted from blood. CDR3 region: CASSHGQGGHEQYF. The CDR3 DNA sequence: TGTGCCAGCAGCCACGGTCAGGGCGGCCACGAGCAGTACTTC.